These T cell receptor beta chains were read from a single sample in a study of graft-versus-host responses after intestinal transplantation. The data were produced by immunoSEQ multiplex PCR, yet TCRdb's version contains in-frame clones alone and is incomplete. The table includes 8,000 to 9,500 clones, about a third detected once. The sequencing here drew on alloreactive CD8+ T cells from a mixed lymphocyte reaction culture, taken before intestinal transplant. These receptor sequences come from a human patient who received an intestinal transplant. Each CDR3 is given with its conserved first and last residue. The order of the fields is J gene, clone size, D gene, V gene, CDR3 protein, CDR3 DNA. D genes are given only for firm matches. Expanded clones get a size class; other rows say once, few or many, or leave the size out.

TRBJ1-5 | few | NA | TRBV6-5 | CASSTIVNQPQHF | TGTGCCAGCAGTACCATAGTAAATCAGCCCCAGCATTTT
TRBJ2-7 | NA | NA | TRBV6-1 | CASSETPLTYEQYF | TGTGCCAGCAGTGAAACTCCCCTTACCTACGAGCAGTACTTC
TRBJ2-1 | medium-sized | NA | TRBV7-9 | CASSTARLWEQFF | TGTGCCAGCAGCACCGCGAGACTTTGGGAGCAGTTCTTC
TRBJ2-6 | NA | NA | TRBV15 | CATSRGLQGHIGGANVLTF | TGTGCCACCAGCAGAGGGTTGCAGGGTCACATTGGAGGGGCCAACGTCCTGACTTTC
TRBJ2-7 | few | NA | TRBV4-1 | CASSQSNGGIYEQYF | TGCGCCAGCAGCCAGTCGAACGGGGGAATCTACGAGCAGTACTTC
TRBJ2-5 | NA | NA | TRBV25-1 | CAMAAEGETQYF | TGTGCCATGGCGGCGGAGGGAGAGACCCAGTACTTC
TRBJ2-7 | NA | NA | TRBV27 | CASSWSGSSYEQYF | TGTGCCAGCTCATGGTCTGGGAGCTCCTACGAGCAGTACTTC
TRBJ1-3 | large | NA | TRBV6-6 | CASSHAGAGNTIYF | TGTGCCAGCAGCCACGCGGGCGCCGGAAACACCATATATTTT
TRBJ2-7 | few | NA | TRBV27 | CASSLGQNYEQYF | TGTGCCAGCAGTTTAGGGCAGAACTACGAGCAGTACTTC
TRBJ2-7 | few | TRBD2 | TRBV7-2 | CASSLGLAGVYEQYF | TGTGCCAGCAGCTTAGGGTTAGCGGGGGTCTACGAGCAGTACTTC
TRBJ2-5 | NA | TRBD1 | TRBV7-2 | CASSLPETGEYQETQYF | TGTGCCAGCAGCTTACCAGAGACAGGGGAATACCAAGAGACCCAGTACTTC
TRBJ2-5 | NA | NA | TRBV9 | CASSLGGAQETQYF | TGTGCCAGCAGCCTGGGGGGGGCTCAAGAGACCCAGTACTTC
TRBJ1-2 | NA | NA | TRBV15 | CATSRPDKGEYGYTF | TGTGCCACCAGCCGCCCGGACAAGGGGGAATATGGCTACACCTTC
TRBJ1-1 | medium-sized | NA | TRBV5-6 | CASSWTVGHGEGNTEAFF | TGTGCCAGCAGCTGGACGGTGGGACACGGCGAAGGGAACACTGAAGCTTTCTTT
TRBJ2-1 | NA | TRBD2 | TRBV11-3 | CASSVSGGYYNEQFF | TGTGCCAGCAGCGTCAGCGGGGGCTATTACAATGAGCAGTTCTTC
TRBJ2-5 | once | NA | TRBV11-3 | CASSLQGETQYF | TGTGCCAGCAGCTTACAGGGGGAGACCCAGTACTTC
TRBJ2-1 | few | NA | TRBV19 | CASSMWGHPYNEQFF | TGTGCCAGTAGTATGTGGGGACACCCCTACAATGAGCAGTTCTTC
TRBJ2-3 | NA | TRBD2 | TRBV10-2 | CASSVSGRALDTQYF | TGCGCCAGCAGTGTTTCTGGGAGGGCTTTAGATACGCAGTATTTT
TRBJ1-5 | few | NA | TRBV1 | CTSSRKTGNSNQPQHF | TGCACCAGCAGCCGGAAGACGGGGAATAGCAATCAGCCCCAGCATTTT
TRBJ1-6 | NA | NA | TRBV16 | CASSPIEGGNSPLHF | TGTGCCAGCAGCCCCATTGAAGGGGGTAATTCACCCCTCCACTTT
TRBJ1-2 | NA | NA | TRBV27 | CASSSDTVYGYTF | TGTGCCAGCAGTTCCGACACTGTCTATGGCTACACCTTC
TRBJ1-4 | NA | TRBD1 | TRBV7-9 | CAGSIPGQGGEKLFF | TGTGCCGGAAGCATACCGGGACAGGGTGGGGAAAAACTGTTTTTT
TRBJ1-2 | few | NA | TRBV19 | CASYMGALGYTF | TGTGCCAGTTATATGGGAGCCCTAGGCTACACCTTC
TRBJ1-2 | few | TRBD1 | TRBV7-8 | CASSIRTGTENTYGYTF | TGTGCCAGCAGCATTCGTACCGGGACAGAAAACACCTATGGCTACACCTTC
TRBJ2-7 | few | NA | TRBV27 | CASSLTGLVSYEQYF | TGTGCCAGCAGTCTCACAGGGCTCGTCTCCTACGAGCAGTACTTC
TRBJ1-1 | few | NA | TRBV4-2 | CASSPLPLDLNTEAFF | TGTGCCAGCAGCCCCCTCCCACTAGACCTGAACACTGAAGCTTTCTTT
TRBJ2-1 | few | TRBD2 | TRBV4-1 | CASSPRLAKYNEQFF | TGCGCCAGCAGCCCTCGACTAGCAAAATACAATGAGCAGTTCTTC
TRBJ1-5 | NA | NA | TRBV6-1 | CASSQDPEGDQPQHF | TGTGCCAGCAGTCAAGACCCAGAGGGGGATCAGCCCCAGCATTTT
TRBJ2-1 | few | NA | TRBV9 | CASSGEDSIFYNEQFF | TGTGCCAGCAGCGGAGAAGACAGCATTTTCTACAATGAGCAGTTCTTC
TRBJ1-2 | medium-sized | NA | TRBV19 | CASSSPGLLFGYGYTF | TGTGCCAGTAGTTCCCCGGGACTCCTCTTTGGGTATGGCTACACCTTC
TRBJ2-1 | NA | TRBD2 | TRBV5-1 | CASSLAGSVHEQFF | TGCGCCAGCAGCTTAGCGGGATCGGTCCATGAGCAGTTCTTC
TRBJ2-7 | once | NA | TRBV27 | CASSFGVPYEQYF | TGTGCCAGCAGTTTCGGGGTTCCCTACGAGCAGTACTTC
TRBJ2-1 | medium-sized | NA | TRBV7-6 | CASSLGGGAYNEQFF | TGTGCCAGCAGCTTAGGCGGGGGCGCCTACAATGAGCAGTTCTTC
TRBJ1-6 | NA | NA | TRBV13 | CASSLEPSGSSYNSPLHF | TGTGCCAGCAGCTTAGAACCGAGCGGAAGCTCCTATAATTCACCCCTCCACTTT
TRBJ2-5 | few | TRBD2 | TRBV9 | CASSVGASGSQETQYF | TGTGCCAGCAGCGTAGGGGCTAGCGGGAGCCAAGAGACCCAGTACTTC
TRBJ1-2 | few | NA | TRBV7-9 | CASSSDARSYGYTF | TGTGCCAGCAGCTCAGACGCGAGGTCCTATGGCTACACCTTC
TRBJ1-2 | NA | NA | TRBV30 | CAWSEINYGYTF | TGTGCCTGGTCCGAGATTAACTATGGCTACACCTTC